The 8 T cell receptor beta chains below all came from one sample that was sequenced in a study of metastatic and nonmetastatic thyroid tumors. TCRdb re-processed the PCR reads through MiXCR. The data contain about 35,000 clones, less than 30% of them singletons. No patient had received any treatment before thyroid surgery. What was sequenced was blood. The source is a female donor with papillary thyroid cancer or a benign thyroid nodule (not recorded which). Some clones in this sample may be carry-over from other donors' samples.

This clone has at least ten counts. The V gene is TRBV27, the J gene TRBJ2-2, with TRBD1 identical over 9 bases. Trimming at V came to 11 bases and at J to 4 bases, leaving 5 bases not matched to a gene. The CDR3 covers 13 residues. Germline-derived CDR1 and CDR2 are MNHEY and SMNVEV (reference sequence). CDR3 in amino acids: CAVQQGATGELFF. The CDR3 coding sequence is TGTGCCGTCCAACAGGGGGCCACCGGGGAGCTGTTTTTT.

The V and J genes are TRBV20-1 and TRBJ2-7, with 14 bases aligning to TRBD2. The V and J ends lost 3 bases and 1 base, in that order; junction bases with no gene match: 14. In germline, CDR1 is DFQATT, CDR2 SNEGSKA (reference sequence). This CDR3 contains 19 residues. The CDR3 DNA is TGCAGTGCTAGTAAACCGGGACTAGCGGGAGAAAGTATATCCTACGAGCAGTACTTC. Amino acid sequence: CSASKPGLAGESISYEQYF.

This clone was counted at least ten times. The chain uses TRBV18 and TRBJ1-3; possible D gene TRBD1, 6 bases. The CDR3 runs to 15 residues. Trimming removed 9 bases at V and 0 bases at J, with 15 bases between. Germline CDR1 KGHSH, CDR2 LQKENI. CDR3 region: CASRRGADSGNTIYF. For the CDR3, the DNA is TGTGCCAGTCGCCGGGGGGCCGACTCTGGAAACACCATATATTTT. Supplemented by reference TRBV18 and TRBJ1-3, the full variable domain reads NAGVMQNPRHLVRRRGQEARLRCSPMKGHSHVYWYRQLPEEGLKFMVYLQKENIIDESGMPKERFSAEFPKEGPSILRIQQVVRGDSAAYFCASRRGADSGNTIYFGEGSWLTVV.

The chain recombines TRBV4-2 with TRBJ2-6; D is ambiguous. The CDR3 is 16 amino acids. Trimming shortened V by 1 base and J by 1 base, and 8 bases separated the two germline ends. The germline CDR1 and CDR2 sequences are LGHNA and YNFKEQ. Written as DNA, the CDR3 is TGTGCCAGCAGCCAAGGAGAGGAGTCTGGGGCCAACGTCCTGACTTTC. It specifies CASSQGEESGANVLTF.

This clone was counted a single time. Germline and junction disagree at one end, which may indicate a read error. The rearrangement joins TRBV15 to TRBJ2-3; D not resolved. This CDR3 has 13 residues. Looked up from germline, CDR1 is LNHNV and CDR2 is YYDKDF (reference sequence). In DNA form, the CDR3 reads TGTGCCACCAGCATGGGCGCCTTTAAACTTCATTTTTTT. This codes for CATSMGAFKLHFF.

This rearrangement joins TRBV11-2 to TRBJ2-7, with D possibly TRBD1 on 6 matching bases. Germline values: CDR1 SGHAT, CDR2 FQNNGV. The CDR3 sequence is 16 residues long. V dropped 2 bases and J dropped 4 bases, with 18 bases sitting between them. Here the CDR3 DNA reads TGTGCCAGCAGCTTAAACAGGGAGTTATTCAGGTACGAGCAGTACTTC. Its protein product is CASSLNRELFRYEQYF. The full variable domain, with the rest looked up from reference TRBV11-2 and TRBJ2-7, is EAGVAQSPRYKIIEKRQSVAFWCNPISGHATLYWYQQILGQGPKLLIQFQNNGVVDDSQLPKDRFSAERLKGVDSTLKIQPAKLEDSAVYLCASSLNRELFRYEQYFGPGTRLTVT.

The chain recombines TRBV7-8 with TRBJ2-2; 12 bases are a match to TRBD2. CDR1 is SGHVS and CDR2 is FQNEAQ in the germline V gene. The CDR3 spans 16 residues. V trimming: 5 bases; J trimming: 6 bases; junction bases outside the gene matches: 7. The CDR3 nucleotides read TGTGCCAGCAGCACTCTAGCGGGAGGGCCCGCCGGGGAGCTGTTTTTT. Protein product: CASSTLAGGPAGELFF.

The V call is TRBV6-1, the J call TRBJ1-4; no definite D call. The CDR3 runs to 17 residues. Germline V gene data show CDR1 as MNHNS and CDR2 as SASEGT. V lost 5 bases and J lost 0, with 16 bases in between. The CDR3, as DNA: TGTGCCAGCAGTCCTTTCTCAAGCCCGGCAACTAATGAAAAACTGTTTTTT. Its translation: CASSPFSSPATNEKLFF.